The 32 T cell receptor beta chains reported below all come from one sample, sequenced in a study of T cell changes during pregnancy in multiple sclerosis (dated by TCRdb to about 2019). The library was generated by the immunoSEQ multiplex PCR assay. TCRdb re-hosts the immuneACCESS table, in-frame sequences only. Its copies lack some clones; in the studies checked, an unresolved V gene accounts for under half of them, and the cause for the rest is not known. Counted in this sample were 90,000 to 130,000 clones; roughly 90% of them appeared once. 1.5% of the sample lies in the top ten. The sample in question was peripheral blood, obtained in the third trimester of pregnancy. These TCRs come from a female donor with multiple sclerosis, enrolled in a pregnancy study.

The CDR3 sequence is CASRPAGTSGSHEQYF. DNA of the CDR3: TGTGCCAGCAGGCCCGCCGGGACTAGCGGGAGTCACGAGCAGTACTTC. The gene calls are TRBV7-3 and TRBJ2-7, with 14 bases aligning to TRBD2. CDR1 is SGHTA, CDR2 FQGTGA, per germline. Trimming at V came to 6 bases and at J to 5 bases, leaving 9 bases not matched to a gene. There are 16 residues in the CDR3. The full variable domain, rest sourced from reference TRBV7-3 and TRBJ2-7, is GAGVSQTPSNKVTEKGKYVELRCDPISGHTALYWYRQSLGQGPEFLIYFQGTGAADDSGLPNDRFFAVRPEGSVSTLKIQRTERGDSAVYLCASRPAGTSGSHEQYFGPGTRLTVT.

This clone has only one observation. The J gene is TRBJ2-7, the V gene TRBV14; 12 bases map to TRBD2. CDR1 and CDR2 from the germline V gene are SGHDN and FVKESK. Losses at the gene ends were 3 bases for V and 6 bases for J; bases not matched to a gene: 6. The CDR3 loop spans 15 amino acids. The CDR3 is CASSHRLAGVGEQYF. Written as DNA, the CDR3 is TGTGCCAGCAGCCATCGACTAGCGGGAGTGGGCGAGCAGTACTTC.

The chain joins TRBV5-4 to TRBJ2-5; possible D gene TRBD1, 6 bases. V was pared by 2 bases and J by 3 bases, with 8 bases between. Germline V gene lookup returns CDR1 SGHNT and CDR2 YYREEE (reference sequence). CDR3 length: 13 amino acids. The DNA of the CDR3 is TGTGCCAGCAGCTTCAGGGGTGAAGAGACCCAGTACTTC. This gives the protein CASSFRGEETQYF.

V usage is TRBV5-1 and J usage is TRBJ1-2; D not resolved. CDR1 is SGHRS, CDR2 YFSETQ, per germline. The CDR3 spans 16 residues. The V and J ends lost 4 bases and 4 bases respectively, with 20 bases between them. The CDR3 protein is CASSPATRLVGYGYTF. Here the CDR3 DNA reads TGCGCCAGCAGCCCCGCGACCAGACTCGTCGGCTATGGCTACACCTTC.

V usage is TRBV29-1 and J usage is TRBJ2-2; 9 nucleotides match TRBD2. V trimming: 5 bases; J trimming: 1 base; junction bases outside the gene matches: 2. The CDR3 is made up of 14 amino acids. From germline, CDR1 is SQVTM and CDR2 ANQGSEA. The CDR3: CSVFSGRNTGELFF. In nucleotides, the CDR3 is TGCAGCGTTTTTAGCGGGAGGAACACCGGGGAGCTGTTTTTT.

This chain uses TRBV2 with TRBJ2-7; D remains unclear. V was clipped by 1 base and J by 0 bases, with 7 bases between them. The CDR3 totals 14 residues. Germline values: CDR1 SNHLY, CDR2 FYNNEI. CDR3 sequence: CASSEDRPSYEQYF. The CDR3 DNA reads TGTGCCAGCAGTGAAGACAGACCCTCCTACGAGCAGTACTTC.

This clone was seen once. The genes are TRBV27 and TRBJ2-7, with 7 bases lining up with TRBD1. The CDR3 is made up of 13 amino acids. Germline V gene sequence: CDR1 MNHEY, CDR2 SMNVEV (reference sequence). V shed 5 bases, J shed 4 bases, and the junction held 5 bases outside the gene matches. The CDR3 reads CASSPTGVYEQYF. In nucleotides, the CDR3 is TGTGCCAGCAGTCCAACAGGGGTGTACGAGCAGTACTTC.

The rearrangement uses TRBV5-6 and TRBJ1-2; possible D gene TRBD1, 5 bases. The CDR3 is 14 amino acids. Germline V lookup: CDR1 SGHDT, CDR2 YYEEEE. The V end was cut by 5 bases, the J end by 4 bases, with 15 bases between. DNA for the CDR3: TGTGCCAGCAGTCTCTCGGACGGGGGCTATGGCTACACCTTC. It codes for CASSLSDGGYGYTF.

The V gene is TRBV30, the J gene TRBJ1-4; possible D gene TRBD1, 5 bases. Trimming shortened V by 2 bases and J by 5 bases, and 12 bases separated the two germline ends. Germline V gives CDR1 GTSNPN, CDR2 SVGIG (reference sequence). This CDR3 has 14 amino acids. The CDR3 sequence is CAWSNAGWNEKLFF. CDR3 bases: TGTGCCTGGAGTAACGCAGGGTGGAATGAAAAACTGTTTTTT.

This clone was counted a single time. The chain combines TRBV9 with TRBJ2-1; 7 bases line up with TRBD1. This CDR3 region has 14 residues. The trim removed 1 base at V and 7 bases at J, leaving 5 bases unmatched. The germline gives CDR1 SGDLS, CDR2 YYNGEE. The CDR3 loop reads CASSVTGAGNEQFF. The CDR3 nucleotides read TGTGCCAGCAGCGTAACAGGGGCTGGGAATGAGCAGTTCTTC.

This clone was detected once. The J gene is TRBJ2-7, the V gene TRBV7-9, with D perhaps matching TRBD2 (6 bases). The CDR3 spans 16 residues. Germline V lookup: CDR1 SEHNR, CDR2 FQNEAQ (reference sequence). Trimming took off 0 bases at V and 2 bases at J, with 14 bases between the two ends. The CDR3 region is CASSLAWGEGTYEQYF. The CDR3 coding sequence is TGTGCCAGCAGCTTAGCGTGGGGGGAAGGGACCTACGAGCAGTACTTC.

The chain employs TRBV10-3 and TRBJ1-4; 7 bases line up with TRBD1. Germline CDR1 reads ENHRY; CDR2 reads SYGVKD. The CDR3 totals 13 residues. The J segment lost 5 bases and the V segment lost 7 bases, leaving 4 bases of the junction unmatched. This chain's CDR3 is CAIKGGGNEKLFF. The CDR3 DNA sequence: TGTGCCATCAAAGGGGGCGGGAATGAAAAACTGTTTTTT.

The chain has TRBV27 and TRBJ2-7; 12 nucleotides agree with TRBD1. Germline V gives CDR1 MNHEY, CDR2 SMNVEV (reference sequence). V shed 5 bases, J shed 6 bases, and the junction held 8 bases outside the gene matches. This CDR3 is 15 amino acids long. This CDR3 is CASSPGTGGVGEQYF. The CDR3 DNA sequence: TGTGCCAGCAGTCCGGGGACAGGGGGCGTCGGCGAGCAGTACTTC.

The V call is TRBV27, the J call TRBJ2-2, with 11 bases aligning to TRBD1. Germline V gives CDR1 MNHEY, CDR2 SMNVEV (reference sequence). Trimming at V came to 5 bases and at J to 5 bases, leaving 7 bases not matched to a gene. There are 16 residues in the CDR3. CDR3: CASSTRDRGWTGELFF. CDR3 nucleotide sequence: TGTGCCAGCAGTACCCGGGACAGGGGGTGGACCGGGGAGCTGTTTTTT.

The CDR3 DNA is TGTGCCAGCAGTTTATCTGGAGGGAATTTGTACTTC. It is translated as CASSLSGGNLYF. The chain carries TRBV27 and TRBJ2-7; a weak D match, TRBD2 (6 bases). The CDR3 is made up of 12 amino acids. The germline gives CDR1 MNHEY, CDR2 SMNVEV (reference sequence). Deletions cut 0 bases from V and 12 bases from J, with 12 bases between.

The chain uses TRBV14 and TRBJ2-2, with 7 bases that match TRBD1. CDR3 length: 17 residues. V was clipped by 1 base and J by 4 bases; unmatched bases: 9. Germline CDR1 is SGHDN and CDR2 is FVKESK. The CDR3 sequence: CASSQGPRGRVTGELFF. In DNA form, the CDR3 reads TGTGCCAGCAGCCAAGGTCCCAGGGGGAGAGTCACCGGGGAGCTGTTTTTT.

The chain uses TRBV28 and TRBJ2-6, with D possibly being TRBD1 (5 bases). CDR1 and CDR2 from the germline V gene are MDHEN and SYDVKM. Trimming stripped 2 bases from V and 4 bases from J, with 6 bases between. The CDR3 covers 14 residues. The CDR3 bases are TGTGCCAGCAGTTTAGGGGCGGGGGCCAACGTCCTGACTTTC. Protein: CASSLGAGANVLTF.

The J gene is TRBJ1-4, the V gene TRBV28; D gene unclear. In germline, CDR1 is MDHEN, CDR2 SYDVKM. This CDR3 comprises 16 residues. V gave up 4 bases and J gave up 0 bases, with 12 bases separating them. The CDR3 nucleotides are TGTGCCAGCAGTTCCCCCTCCCTAGCAACTAATGAAAAACTGTTTTTT. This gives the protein CASSSPSLATNEKLFF.

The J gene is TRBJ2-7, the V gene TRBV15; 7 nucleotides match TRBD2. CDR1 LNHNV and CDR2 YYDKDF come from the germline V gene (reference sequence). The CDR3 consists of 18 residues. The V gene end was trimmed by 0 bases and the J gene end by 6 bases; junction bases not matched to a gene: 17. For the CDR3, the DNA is TGTGCCACCAGCAGAGATGGATTAGGAGCGGGATCCTCTGGCGAGCAGTACTTC. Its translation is CATSRDGLGAGSSGEQYF.

This CDR3 is CAISERTGNTEAFF. In nucleotides, the CDR3 is TGTGCCATCAGTGAGAGGACAGGGAACACTGAAGCTTTCTTT. V gene TRBV10-3 combines with J gene TRBJ1-1; 7 positions match TRBD1. This CDR3 comprises 14 residues. The V and J ends lost 2 bases and 1 base, in that order; junction bases with no gene match: 1. Germline V gene data show CDR1 as ENHRY and CDR2 as SYGVKD.

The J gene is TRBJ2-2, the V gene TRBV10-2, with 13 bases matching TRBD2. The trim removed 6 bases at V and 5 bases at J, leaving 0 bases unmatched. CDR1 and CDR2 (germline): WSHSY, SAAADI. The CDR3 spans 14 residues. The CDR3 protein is CASRGLAGTGELFF. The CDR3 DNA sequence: TGCGCCAGCAGGGGACTAGCGGGAACCGGGGAGCTGTTTTTT.

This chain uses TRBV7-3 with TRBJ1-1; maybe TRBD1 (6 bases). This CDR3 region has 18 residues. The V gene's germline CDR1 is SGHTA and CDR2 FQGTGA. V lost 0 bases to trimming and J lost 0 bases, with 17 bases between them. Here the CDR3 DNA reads TGTGCCAGCAGCTTAACCGCGGGGGGGAGGGGGATGAACACTGAAGCTTTCTTT. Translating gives CASSLTAGGRGMNTEAFF.

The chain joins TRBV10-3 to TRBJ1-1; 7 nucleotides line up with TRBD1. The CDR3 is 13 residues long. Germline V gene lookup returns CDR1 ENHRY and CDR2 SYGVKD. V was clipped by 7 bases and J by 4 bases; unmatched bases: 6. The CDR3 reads CAIIKQGTTEAFF. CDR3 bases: TGTGCCATCATCAAACAGGGGACCACTGAAGCTTTCTTT.

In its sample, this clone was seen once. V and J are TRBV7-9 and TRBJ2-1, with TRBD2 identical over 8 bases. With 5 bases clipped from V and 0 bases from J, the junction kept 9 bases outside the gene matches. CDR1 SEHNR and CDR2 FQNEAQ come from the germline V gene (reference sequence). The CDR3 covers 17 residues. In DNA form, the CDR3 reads TGTGCCAGCAGCCCGGCTAGCGGGTGGAGCTCCTACAATGAGCAGTTCTTC. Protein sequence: CASSPASGWSSYNEQFF.

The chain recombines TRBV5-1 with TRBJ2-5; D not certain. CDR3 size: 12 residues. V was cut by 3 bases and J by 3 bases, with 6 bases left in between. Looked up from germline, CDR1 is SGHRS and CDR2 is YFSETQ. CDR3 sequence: CASSYPEETQYF. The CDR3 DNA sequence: TGCGCCAGCAGCTATCCGGAAGAGACCCAGTACTTC.

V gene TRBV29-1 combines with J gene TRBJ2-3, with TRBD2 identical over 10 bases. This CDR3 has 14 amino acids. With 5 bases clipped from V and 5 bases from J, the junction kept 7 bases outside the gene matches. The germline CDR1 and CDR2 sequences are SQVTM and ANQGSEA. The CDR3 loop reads CSVSSGRGEDTQYF. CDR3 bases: TGCAGCGTTTCTAGCGGGAGAGGTGAAGATACGCAGTATTTT.

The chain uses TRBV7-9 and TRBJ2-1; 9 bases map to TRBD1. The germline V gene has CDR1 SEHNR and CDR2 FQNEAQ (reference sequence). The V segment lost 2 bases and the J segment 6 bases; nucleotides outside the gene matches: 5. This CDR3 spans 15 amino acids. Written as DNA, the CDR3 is TGTGCCAGCAGCTTAAACGGACAGGGGTTCAATGAGCAGTTCTTC. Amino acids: CASSLNGQGFNEQFF.

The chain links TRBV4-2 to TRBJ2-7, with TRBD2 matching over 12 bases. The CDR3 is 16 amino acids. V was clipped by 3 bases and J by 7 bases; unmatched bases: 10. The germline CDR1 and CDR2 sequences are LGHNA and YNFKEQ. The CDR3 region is CASSQGGLAGRGEQYF. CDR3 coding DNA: TGTGCCAGCAGCCAGGGAGGACTAGCGGGGCGAGGAGAGCAGTACTTC.

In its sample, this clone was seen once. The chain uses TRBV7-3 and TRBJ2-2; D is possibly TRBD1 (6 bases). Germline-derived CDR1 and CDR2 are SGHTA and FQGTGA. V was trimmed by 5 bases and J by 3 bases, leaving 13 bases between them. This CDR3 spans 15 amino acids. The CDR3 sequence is CASSPGVGYTGELFF. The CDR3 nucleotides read TGTGCCAGCAGCCCAGGGGTGGGATACACCGGGGAGCTGTTTTTT.

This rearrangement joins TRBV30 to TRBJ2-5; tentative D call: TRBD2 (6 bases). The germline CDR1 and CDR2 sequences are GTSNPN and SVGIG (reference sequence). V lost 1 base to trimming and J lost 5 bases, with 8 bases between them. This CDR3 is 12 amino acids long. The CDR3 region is CAWSGDWETQYF. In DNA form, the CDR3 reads TGTGCCTGGAGTGGGGACTGGGAGACCCAGTACTTC.

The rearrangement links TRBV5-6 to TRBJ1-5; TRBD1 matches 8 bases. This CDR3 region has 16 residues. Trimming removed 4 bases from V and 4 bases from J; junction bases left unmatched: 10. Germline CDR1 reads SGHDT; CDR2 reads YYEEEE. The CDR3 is CASSGRQGWGNQPQHF. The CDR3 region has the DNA TGTGCCAGCAGCGGGAGACAGGGGTGGGGGAATCAGCCCCAGCATTTT.

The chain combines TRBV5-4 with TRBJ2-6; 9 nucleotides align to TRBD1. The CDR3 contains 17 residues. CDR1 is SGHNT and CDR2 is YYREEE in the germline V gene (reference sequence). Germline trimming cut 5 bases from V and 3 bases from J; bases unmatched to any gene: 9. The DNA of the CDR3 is TGTGCCAGCAGTCTCCTAGACAGGGGGGATGGGGCCAACGTCCTGACTTTC. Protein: CASSLLDRGDGANVLTF.